This TCR beta chain was sequenced for a study of Ad26.COV2.S vaccination and SARS-CoV-2 variants. Study summary: The study gave Ad26.COV2.S intramuscularly, once or twice 56 days apart. Study-level points and caveats: In TCR breadth and depth analyses, total T cell responses may have been underestimated. Vaccine recipients posted higher spike-specific TCR breadth than their placebo counterparts.

Generated by immunoSEQ multiplex PCR, the TCRdb table keeps only in-frame clones and is missing some. The top ten clones hold approximately 2% of a sample with 300,000 to 400,000 clones, around 85% of them seen once. Indicated treatment: about 20 received Ad26.COV2.S at low or high dose, single or two shots; 5 received placebo; per-sample allocation not given. All samples were drawn on day 63, counting from the first vaccine or placebo injection. Ad26 vector vaccine expressed Wuhan-strain SARS-CoV-2 spike. The CDR3 has 16 amino acids. With 6 bases clipped from V and 4 bases from J, the junction kept 13 bases outside the gene matches. Germline CDR1 and CDR2: SQVTM and ANQGSEA. A note on this clone: As yet, its antigen is unknown.

This clonotype was sampled from a person aged 18-65 years who received the Ad26.COV2.S COVID-19 vaccine or a placebo. The starting material was peripheral blood, obtained in a trial of Ad26.COV2.S vaccine versus placebo. This chain links TRBV29-1 with TRBJ2-1; 9 bases line up with TRBD2. In nucleotides, the CDR3 is TGCAGCGTCTATGGTGTCCTAGCGGGGCCATACAATGAGCAGTTCTTC. It specifies CSVYGVLAGPYNEQFF.